The 17 T cell receptor beta chains below come from one sample, sequenced in a study of response to subunit inactivated influenza vaccine. A single record per CDR3 protein comes from TCRdb applying MiXCR to the RT-PCR reads. The sample records approximately 530,000 distinct CDR3 sequences, less than 10% being singletons. This material consisted of PBMCs from blood, taken 23 months after vaccination. The receptor source for this set is a man between 50 and 70 years old who received an inactivated influenza vaccine.

The J gene is TRBJ1-2, the V gene TRBV7-2; maybe TRBD1 (6 bases). In germline, CDR1 is SGHTA, CDR2 FQGNSA. This CDR3 comprises 15 residues. The V end was cut by 1 base, the J end by 2 bases, with 11 bases between. CDR3 DNA: TGTGCCAGCAGCTTAGACAGGGACCAAAACTATGGCTACACCTTC. Its translation is CASSLDRDQNYGYTF.

The chain joins TRBV12-5 to TRBJ2-5; D is possibly TRBD1 (6 bases). Germline assignment: CDR1 LGHNT and CDR2 FRNRAP. This CDR3 spans 13 amino acids. V lost 5 bases, J lost 5 bases, and 12 bases lay in between. The CDR3 DNA is TGTGCTAGTGGTAGCAGGGGTAGGGAGACCCAGTACTTC. Translated: CASGSRGRETQYF.

The CDR3 coding sequence is TGCGCCAGCAGCCGAGCCGGCGGGCTGAGCTCCTACAATGAGCAGTTCTTC. It is translated as CASSRAGGLSSYNEQFF. The V call is TRBV5-1, the J call TRBJ2-1; D is possibly TRBD2 (5 bases). The CDR3 loop spans 17 amino acids. CDR1 SGHRS and CDR2 YFSETQ come from the germline V gene. Trimming left V 4 bases short and J 0 bases short, with 17 bases between.

Written as DNA, the CDR3 is TGTGCCACTAGGCAGGGCCTCGGCACTGAAGCTTTCTTT. It translates to CATRQGLGTEAFF. V and J are TRBV6-2 or TRBV6-3 and TRBJ1-1; tentatively, D is TRBD1 (5 bases). V was clipped by 10 bases and J by 4 bases, with 16 bases between them. CDR1 is MNHEY and CDR2 is SVGEGT in the germline V gene. CDR3 size: 13 residues.

This clonotype was picked up many times. V gene TRBV20-1 combines with J gene TRBJ2-1, with TRBD2 as a possible D gene (6 bases). Germline V CDR1 and CDR2: DFQATT, SNEGSKA (reference sequence). The CDR3 loop spans 14 amino acids. V was trimmed by 0 bases and J by 4 bases, leaving 10 bases between them. DNA of the CDR3: TGCAGTGCTAGAGATTGGCGGGGTTACAATGAGCAGTTCTTC. Residues: CSARDWRGYNEQFF.

The table lists this clonotype with many counts. This chain uses TRBV20-1 with TRBJ2-2; D ambiguous. This CDR3 region has 13 residues. The germline V gene has CDR1 DFQATT and CDR2 SNEGSKA (reference sequence). Trimming took 0 bases from V and 5 from J, leaving 7 bases between them. CDR3: CSARDGDTGELFF. DNA for the CDR3: TGCAGTGCTAGAGATGGGGATACCGGGGAGCTGTTTTTT.

The chain has TRBV9 and TRBJ2-7, with TRBD1 identical over 8 bases. The germline V gene encodes CDR1 SGDLS and CDR2 YYNGEE. The CDR3 has 15 residues. V was clipped by 2 bases and J by 0 bases; unmatched bases: 4. CDR3 loop: CASSVGQGFSYEQYF. CDR3 DNA sequence: TGTGCCAGCAGCGTCGGACAGGGATTCTCCTACGAGCAGTACTTC.

The gene calls are TRBV10-3 and TRBJ1-2; 8 nucleotides match TRBD1. V lost 8 bases and J lost 5; bases outside the gene matches: 10. This CDR3 contains 14 residues. The germline CDR1 and CDR2 sequences are ENHRY and SYGVKD. The CDR3 DNA is TGTGCCATCTTTGACCACAGGGGGAGGTATGGCTACACCTTC. It specifies CAIFDHRGRYGYTF.

In its sample, this clonotype was seen many times. The V gene is TRBV20-1, the J gene TRBJ1-1, with D tentatively TRBD1 (5 bases). In germline, CDR1 is DFQATT, CDR2 SNEGSKA (reference sequence). This CDR3 comprises 15 residues. The V and J ends lost 3 bases and 4 bases respectively, with 18 bases between them. The DNA of the CDR3 is TGCAGTGCTAGGAGGGGAGGAGGGGCAGGCACTGAAGCTTTCTTT. Its protein product is CSARRGGGAGTEAFF.

This clonotype was seen only a few times. This chain links TRBV10-3 with TRBJ2-4; a possible D gene is TRBD2 (6 bases). The CDR3 is made up of 12 amino acids. Germline loops: CDR1 ENHRY, CDR2 SYGVKD. The V end was cut by 10 bases, the J end by 6 bases, with 13 bases between. CDR3 in DNA: TGTGCCACCGGAGGGAGCGCAAACATTCAGTACTTC. It codes for CATGGSANIQYF.

This clonotype has at least ten counts. The chain combines TRBV5-1 with TRBJ2-7, with TRBD1 identical over 7 bases. The CDR3 is made up of 13 amino acids. Germline assignment: CDR1 SGHRS and CDR2 YFSETQ. The trim removed 4 bases at V and 2 bases at J, leaving 3 bases unmatched. CDR3 nucleotides: TGCGCCAGCAGCGAGGGACAGCCCTACGAGCAGTACTTC. Protein: CASSEGQPYEQYF.

The chain uses TRBV2 and TRBJ2-3, with D uncertain. The germline V gene has CDR1 SNHLY and CDR2 FYNNEI. This CDR3 contains 13 residues. V was shortened by 8 bases and J by 2 bases, with 11 bases between the two germline ends. As DNA, the CDR3 is TGTGCCAGCCTTTGGACGATCACAGATACGCAGTATTTT. It is translated as CASLWTITDTQYF.

This clonotype was seen more than once but under ten times. The genes are TRBV27 and TRBJ2-5; the match to TRBD2 covers 7 bases. J was trimmed by 1 base and V by 5 bases; bases with no gene match: 7. Germline V lookup: CDR1 MNHEY, CDR2 SMNVEV (reference sequence). This CDR3 spans 15 amino acids. In DNA, the CDR3 is TGTGCCAGCAGTACACTAGCGAGAGGCCAAGAGACCCAGTACTTC. Encoded protein: CASSTLARGQETQYF.

This sequence joins TRBV4-2 and TRBJ2-5; 10 bases align to TRBD2. The V gene's germline CDR1 is LGHNA and CDR2 YNFKEQ. CDR3 length: 16 residues. V lost 0 bases to trimming and J lost 2 bases; unmatched junction nucleotides: 3. The CDR3 region is CASSQDGAGGQETQYF. The CDR3 region has the DNA TGTGCCAGCAGCCAAGATGGAGCGGGGGGGCAAGAGACCCAGTACTTC.

This clonotype has ten or more counts. The chain is built from TRBV12-3 or TRBV12-4 and TRBJ1-6; TRBD1 agrees at 9 bases. The CDR3 is made up of 14 amino acids. Germline trimming cut 7 bases from V and 10 bases from J; bases unmatched to any gene: 8. The CDR3 region is CASTIQGARSPLHF. The DNA of the CDR3 is TGTGCCAGCACAATACAGGGGGCGCGGTCACCCCTCCACTTT.

V gene TRBV5-1 combines with J gene TRBJ1-4, with D tentatively TRBD1 (6 bases). The V and J ends lost 0 bases and 8 bases respectively, with 17 bases between them. Germline-derived CDR1 and CDR2 are SGHRS and YFSETQ. The CDR3 has 16 residues. In DNA, the CDR3 is TGCGCCAGCAGCTTGGTGGGCCGGGACAATTCCGAAAAACTGTTTTTT. Amino acids: CASSLVGRDNSEKLFF.

The V gene is TRBV10-2, the J gene TRBJ2-4; 10 positions match TRBD2. The junction had 13 bases not matched to a gene; V was cut back by 3 bases and J by 8 bases. In germline, CDR1 is WSHSY, CDR2 SAAADI. The CDR3 has 17 residues. DNA for the CDR3: TGCGCCAGCAGTGATCTGAGGACTAGCGGAATTCGGGACATTCAGTACTTC. Its protein is CASSDLRTSGIRDIQYF.